The 25 T cell receptor beta chains below were found in one sample sequenced in a study of control samples from healthy donors and cancer patients (dated by TCRdb to the early 2020s). Libraries were prepared through the immunoSEQ multiplex PCR assay. TCRdb carries this immuneACCESS record with in-frame sequences only. Its versions omit some clonotypes, under half of them owing to an unresolved V gene in the studies checked, with the rest unexplained. The sample records some 100,000 clones, approximately 90% of which are singletons. The ten largest clones take up roughly 15% of the sample. Sequenced: blood. The receptors shown here come from a woman in her 50s in good health.

The genes are TRBV2 and TRBJ1-2; tentatively, D is TRBD1 (5 bases). V shed 5 bases and J shed 4 bases, with 17 bases lying between them. The length of the CDR3 is 15 residues. Germline CDR1 and CDR2: SNHLY and FYNNEI. CDR3 in DNA: TGTGCCAGCAGTATCGGCTTGGGGCAGGGCTATGGCTACACCTTC. This codes for CASSIGLGQGYGYTF.

J is TRBJ2-7 and V is TRBV27, with 10 bases identical to TRBD2. Germline CDR1 reads MNHEY; CDR2 reads SMNVEV (reference sequence). This CDR3 contains 17 residues. Trimming cost V 5 bases and J 0 bases; bases outside gene matches: 10. In DNA, the CDR3 is TGTGCCAGCAGTGCGCAGCGGGGGGGTAGGAGCTCCTACGAGCAGTACTTC. It yields the protein CASSAQRGGRSSYEQYF.

The rearrangement uses TRBV6-5 and TRBJ1-2, with D perhaps TRBD1 (5 bases). This CDR3 has 14 amino acids. The V end lost 10 bases, the J end lost 0 bases, and 15 bases lay between the germline ends. Germline loops: CDR1 MNHEY, CDR2 SVGAGI. CDR3 loop: CATLGRSANYGYTF. As DNA, the CDR3 is TGTGCCACCCTGGGGCGATCGGCTAACTATGGCTACACCTTC.

The V call is TRBV6-5, the J call TRBJ2-3; D uncertain. CDR3 length: 15 amino acids. CDR1 is MNHEY, CDR2 SVGAGI, per germline. V was pared by 7 bases and J by 0 bases, with 14 bases between. The CDR3 DNA sequence: TGTGCCAGCACTATGAAGGGAACTAGCACAGATACGCAGTATTTT. This codes for CASTMKGTSTDTQYF.

This chain uses TRBV9 with TRBJ2-5; no reliable D call. The germline gives CDR1 SGDLS, CDR2 YYNGEE. The CDR3 is 13 residues long. V gave up 3 bases and J gave up 0 bases, with 6 bases separating them. The CDR3 protein is CASSDHYQETQYF. The CDR3 bases are TGTGCCAGCAGCGACCATTACCAAGAGACCCAGTACTTC.

The CDR3 DNA reads as TGTGCCAGCAGCTTATATGCTTCATGGTTCTTC. This sequence encodes CASSLYASWFF. The chain employs TRBV7-9 and TRBJ2-1; D is ambiguous. Trimming shortened V by 2 bases and J by 15 bases, and 11 bases separated the two germline ends. Germline V gene data show CDR1 as SEHNR and CDR2 as FQNEAQ (reference sequence). CDR3 size: 11 residues. Filled out from reference TRBV7-9 and TRBJ2-1, the complete variable domain reads DTGVSQNPRHKITKRGQNVTFRCDPISEHNRLYWYRQTLGQGPEFLTYFQNEAQLEKSRLLSDRFSAERPKGSFSTLEIQRTEQGDSAMYLCASSLYASWFFGPGTRLTVL.

The rearrangement uses TRBV7-9 and TRBJ2-7; D is uncertain. Germline loops: CDR1 SEHNR, CDR2 FQNEAQ (reference sequence). V was trimmed by 3 bases and J by 3 bases, leaving 6 bases between them. CDR3 length equals 12 residues. In nucleotides, the CDR3 is TGTGCCAGCAGCTTGTGGCTCTACGAGCAGTACTTC. It translates to CASSLWLYEQYF.

The chain employs TRBV4-1 and TRBJ1-6, with D hard to call. The CDR3 has 17 amino acids. The germline CDR1 and CDR2 sequences are MGHRA and YSYEKL. V was shortened by 0 bases and J by 9 bases, with 18 bases between the two germline ends. In nucleotides, the CDR3 is TGCGCCAGCAGCCAAGAGAATGAAAACTCTTGGGGTTCACCCCTCCACTTT. Its translation: CASSQENENSWGSPLHF.

The count of this clone is one. V usage is TRBV4-1 and J usage is TRBJ2-5; D gene unclear. The CDR3 sequence is 13 residues long. Looked up from germline, CDR1 is MGHRA and CDR2 is YSYEKL. V lost 1 base, J lost 4 bases, and 7 bases lay in between. The CDR3 is CASSQGVLETQYF. The CDR3 coding sequence is TGCGCCAGCAGCCAAGGGGTGTTAGAGACCCAGTACTTC.

The chain joins TRBV5-3 to TRBJ2-7, with TRBD2 matching 7 bases. TRBV5-3 is recorded as an ORF, its role being uncertain. The CDR3 consists of 12 residues. The V gene end was trimmed by 4 bases and the J gene end by 3 bases; junction bases not matched to a gene: 1. In nucleotides, the CDR3 is TGTGCCAGAAGCCCGGGAGGCTACGAGCAGTACGTC. It codes for CARSPGGYEQYV.

The V gene is TRBV5-1, the J gene TRBJ1-1; the D is unclear. The ends were cut back, 4 bases at V and 0 bases at J, with 10 bases in the middle. CDR1 is SGHRS and CDR2 is YFSETQ in the germline V gene. This CDR3 region has 14 residues. CDR3 in DNA: TGCGCCAGCAGCCCCGGGTCGATGAACACTGAAGCTTTCTTT. It encodes CASSPGSMNTEAFF.

The V gene is TRBV5-1, the J gene TRBJ1-4; 9 nucleotides align to TRBD1. Germline-derived CDR1 and CDR2 are SGHRS and YFSETQ. V lost 0 bases to trimming and J lost 7 bases; unmatched junction nucleotides: 7. This CDR3 spans 16 amino acids. CDR3 sequence (DNA): TGCGCCAGCAGCTTGGAAGGGACAGGGAACACTGAAAAACTGTTTTTT. It yields the protein CASSLEGTGNTEKLFF.

This clone was recorded only once. V usage is TRBV7-9 and J usage is TRBJ2-5; no firm D call. CDR1 and CDR2 from the germline V gene are SEHNR and FQNEAQ (reference sequence). V lost 3 bases and J 5 bases, leaving 7 bases between the germline ends. The CDR3 is made up of 12 amino acids. The CDR3 DNA follows: TGTGCCAGCAGCTTCACGGCTGAGACCCAGTACTTC. Residues: CASSFTAETQYF. Drawing the rest from reference TRBV7-9 and TRBJ2-5, the complete variable domain is DTGVSQNPRHKITKRGQNVTFRCDPISEHNRLYWYRQTLGQGPEFLTYFQNEAQLEKSRLLSDRFSAERPKGSFSTLEIQRTEQGDSAMYLCASSFTAETQYFGPGTRLLVL.

The chain links TRBV4-1 to TRBJ1-6; D call uncertain. Trimming cost V 0 bases and J 12 bases, with 9 bases left between them. The CDR3 is made up of 13 amino acids. From germline, CDR1 is MGHRA and CDR2 YSYEKL. The CDR3, as DNA: TGCGCCAGCAGCCAAGATCCTAATAAACCCCTCCACTTT. The encoded protein is CASSQDPNKPLHF.

This clone came up a few times. The chain uses TRBV3-1 (or the pseudogene TRBV3-2) and TRBJ2-2; no firm D call. The length of the CDR3 is 11 residues. V shed 4 bases and J shed 9 bases, with 6 bases lying between them. CDR1 is LGHDT, CDR2 YNNKEL, per germline (reference sequence). CDR3 loop: CASSPARELFF. For the CDR3, the DNA is TGTGCCAGCAGCCCGGCGAGGGAGCTGTTTTTT.

The count of this clone is one. V gene TRBV2 combines with J gene TRBJ2-5, with a possible D match to TRBD1 (6 bases). Per germline, CDR1 SNHLY and CDR2 FYNNEI. The CDR3 runs to 15 residues. The V end was cut by 5 bases, the J end by 4 bases, with 17 bases between. The CDR3 region is CASSPNREGRETQYF. The CDR3 DNA is TGTGCCAGCAGTCCGAACAGGGAAGGACGAGAGACCCAGTACTTC.

The chain uses TRBV19 and TRBJ1-2; the match to TRBD1 covers 8 bases. Germline V gives CDR1 LNHDA, CDR2 SQIVND (reference sequence). V gave up 5 bases and J gave up 8 bases; unmatched junction bases: 16. This CDR3 has 16 residues. The CDR3 sequence is CASSSREGRGLGGYTF. As DNA, the CDR3 is TGTGCCAGTAGTTCCCGGGAAGGCAGGGGGCTTGGAGGCTACACCTTC.

CDR3 sequence (DNA): TGTGCCAGTGGACGGAAGAACACTGAAGCTTTCTTT. Translating gives CASGRKNTEAFF. The V call is TRBV6-5, the J call TRBJ1-1; no firm D call. CDR3 size: 12 residues. Germline V CDR1 and CDR2: MNHEY, SVGAGI. Deletions cut 9 bases from V and 1 base from J, with 9 bases between.

The chain employs TRBV13 and TRBJ2-7, with no clear D. CDR1 is PRHDT, CDR2 FYEKMQ, per germline (reference sequence). The CDR3 extends over 11 amino acids. Deletions cut 4 bases from V and 4 bases from J, with 5 bases between. Here the CDR3 DNA reads TGTGCCAGCAGCTCCCTTTACGAGCAGTACTTC. Protein: CASSSLYEQYF.

The chain has TRBV9 and TRBJ1-1; D gene uncertain. The CDR3 has 14 residues. Germline V lookup: CDR1 SGDLS, CDR2 YYNGEE. Between the trimmed V and J ends, which lost 0 bases and 7 bases, there was a span of 13 bases. CDR3 DNA sequence: TGTGCCAGCAGCGTAGTCGTGGGAGGGTTTGAAGCTTTCTTT. Its translation: CASSVVVGGFEAFF.

The J gene is TRBJ2-5, the V gene TRBV5-5, with 11 bases fitting TRBD2. In germline, CDR1 is SGHKS, CDR2 YYEKEE (reference sequence). This CDR3 is built from 16 residues. V lost 3 bases, J lost 4 bases, and 8 bases stayed unmatched. CDR3 nucleotide sequence: TGTGCCAGCAGCTCGATAGCGGGAGGGCCCATAGAGACCCAGTACTTC. It is translated as CASSSIAGGPIETQYF.

The chain joins TRBV21-1 to TRBJ2-5; TRBD1 is the table's D call, not checked against the DNA. TRBV21-1 is noted as a pseudogene. This CDR3 comprises 11 residues. The CDR3 DNA sequence: TGTGCCAGCAGCACTACAGGGGGCGGGTACTTC. Protein product: CASSTTGGGYF.

This clone was detected only once. V and J are TRBV4-1 and TRBJ1-2; no reliable D call. CDR1 and CDR2 from the germline V gene are MGHRA and YSYEKL. Trimming shortened V by 0 bases and J by 5 bases, and 13 bases separated the two germline ends. This CDR3 spans 15 amino acids. CDR3 region: CASSQDPVTAYGYTF. CDR3 DNA sequence: TGCGCCAGCAGCCAAGATCCGGTAACGGCATATGGCTACACCTTC.

The V call is TRBV12-3 or TRBV12-4, the J call TRBJ2-6; no reliable D call. V was clipped by 8 bases and J by 1 base, with 6 bases between them. The CDR3 has 13 residues. The CDR3 loop is CASGDSGANVLTF. CDR3 DNA: TGTGCCAGCGGGGATTCTGGGGCCAACGTCCTGACTTTC.

This clone showed up just once. The chain uses TRBV19 and TRBJ2-1, with 14 bases that match TRBD2. V was clipped by 9 bases and J by 10 bases; unmatched bases: 11. CDR3 length: 15 residues. Germline lookup yields CDR1 LNHDA and CDR2 SQIVND (reference sequence). The CDR3 DNA reads as TGTGCCAGCAGCAGGACTAGCGGGAGGTTTCTCGAGCAGTTCTTC. Protein: CASSRTSGRFLEQFF. The complete variable domain, with remaining parts taken from reference TRBV19 and TRBJ2-1, reads DGGITQSPKYLFRKEGQNVTLSCEQNLNHDAMYWYRQDPGQGLRLIYYSQIVNDFQKGDIAEGYSVSREKKESFPLTVTSAQKNPTAFYLCASSRTSGRFLEQFFGPGTRLTVL.